Each of the 21 T cell receptor beta chains below was sequenced from the same sample in a study of Ad26.COV2.S vaccination and SARS-CoV-2 variants. The repertoire was sequenced with immunoSEQ multiplex PCR; TCRdb's copy has only in-frame clones and lacks some. In the table there are more than 300,000 clones, about 86% of which are singletons. Treatment of the sample: roughly 20 received Ad26.COV2.S at low or high dose, single or two shots; roughly five received placebo; per-sample allocation not given. It was on day 63 after the first vaccine or placebo injection that samples were taken. The specimen comprised peripheral blood, sampled in a trial of Ad26.COV2.S vaccine versus placebo. These receptors all stem from a person between 18 and 59 years old who received the Ad26.COV2.S COVID-19 vaccine or a placebo.

This chain connects TRBV6-4 to TRBJ1-2; D perhaps matches TRBD1 (6 bases). The CDR3 is 14 amino acids. Germline V gene data show CDR1 as MRHNA and CDR2 as SNTAGT. V lost 4 bases to trimming and J lost 8 bases, with 17 bases between them. The CDR3 here is CASSVDPGAGGYTF. CDR3 nucleotides: TGTGCCAGCAGTGTCGACCCGGGGGCTGGGGGCTACACCTTC.

This clone was seen more than once but under ten times. The chain employs TRBV9 and TRBJ2-2; a weak D match, TRBD2 (5 bases). V lost 7 bases, J lost 1 base, and 5 bases lay in between. There are 12 residues in the CDR3. Germline CDR1 SGDLS, CDR2 YYNGEE. CDR3 DNA sequence: TGTGCCAGCGAGGGGAACACCGGGGAGCTGTTTTTT. Amino acids: CASEGNTGELFF.

The V and J genes are TRBV4-1 and TRBJ1-2, with unresolved D. Germline values: CDR1 MGHRA, CDR2 YSYEKL. CDR3 length: 17 amino acids. Trimming cost V 0 bases and J 2 bases, with 16 bases left between them. The DNA for the CDR3 is TGCGCCAGCAGCCAAGATCGGAGTTGGGTTTCCAACTATGGCTACACCTTC. Translating gives CASSQDRSWVSNYGYTF.

The chain carries TRBV4-3 and TRBJ1-2; perhaps TRBD1 as D (6 bases). Per the germline V gene, CDR1 is LGHNA and CDR2 is YSLEER. V was pared by 4 bases and J by 0 bases, with 12 bases between. The CDR3 is made up of 15 amino acids. The CDR3, as DNA: TGCGCCAGCAGCCTAACGTACAGGGCTAACTATGGCTACACCTTC. This encodes CASSLTYRANYGYTF.

The chain uses TRBV2 and TRBJ2-2; D call uncertain. This CDR3 region has 14 residues. Germline CDR1 reads SNHLY; CDR2 reads FYNNEI. Trimming removed 6 bases at V and 4 bases at J, with 12 bases between. The CDR3 here is CASSPRWTTGELFF. CDR3 nucleotide sequence: TGTGCCAGCAGCCCCCGTTGGACCACCGGGGAGCTGTTTTTT.

The V call is TRBV5-6, the J call TRBJ2-3; TRBD1 matches 8 bases. The ends lost 3 bases at V and 14 bases at J; junction bases unmatched: 11. Looked up from germline, CDR1 is SGHDT and CDR2 is YYEEEE. The CDR3 is made up of 13 amino acids. CDR3 amino acids: CASSYLDRGNMYF. Here the CDR3 DNA reads TGTGCCAGCAGCTACCTTGACAGGGGAAATATGTATTTT.

The genes are TRBV5-4 and TRBJ2-1; D is uncertain. The CDR3 sequence is 15 residues long. The V and J ends lost 1 base and 0 bases respectively, with 8 bases between them. CDR1 SGHNT and CDR2 YYREEE come from the germline V gene (reference sequence). In DNA, the CDR3 is TGTGCCAGCAGCTTGCGCCTGAGCTCCTACAATGAGCAGTTCTTC. Residues: CASSLRLSSYNEQFF. Filled out from reference TRBV5-4 and TRBJ2-1, the complete variable domain reads ETGVTQSPTHLIKTRGQQVTLRCSSQSGHNTVSWYQQALGQGPQFIFQYYREEENGRGNFPPRFSGLQFPNYSSELNVNALELDDSALYLCASSLRLSSYNEQFFGPGTRLTVL.

This clone has a handful of counts. The gene calls are TRBV6-6 and TRBJ2-1; D unclear. The CDR3 loop spans 13 amino acids. Germline V lookup: CDR1 MNHNY, CDR2 SVGAGI (reference sequence). V dropped 6 bases and J dropped 9 bases, with 15 bases sitting between them. CDR3 sequence (DNA): TGTGCCAGCAGGCCTCCGGGTAGTAGTGAGCAGTTCTTC. The encoded protein is CASRPPGSSEQFF.

V gene TRBV5-1 combines with J gene TRBJ2-1, with 11 bases fitting TRBD2. After removal of 5 bases from V and 9 bases from J, the junction contained 10 bases not matched to a gene. Germline V gives CDR1 SGHRS, CDR2 YFSETQ. This CDR3 has 15 residues. In nucleotides, the CDR3 is TGCGCCAGCAGGGGAAATAGCGGGGGGGCTGGTGAGCAGTTCTTC. It specifies CASRGNSGGAGEQFF. Filled out from reference TRBV5-1 and TRBJ2-1, the complete variable domain reads KAGVTQTPRYLIKTRGQQVTLSCSPISGHRSVSWYQQTPGQGLQFLFEYFSETQRNKGNFPGRFSGRQFSNSRSEMNVSTLELGDSALYLCASRGNSGGAGEQFFGPGTRLTVL.

The chain recombines TRBV10-3 with TRBJ1-3; D perhaps matches TRBD1 (6 bases). From germline, CDR1 is ENHRY and CDR2 SYGVKD. The CDR3 is 15 residues long. The V end lost 7 bases, the J end lost 0 bases, and 13 bases lay between the germline ends. This CDR3 reads CAITKDSNSGNTIYF. CDR3 in DNA: TGTGCCATCACTAAGGACAGTAACTCTGGAAACACCATATATTTT.

This sequence joins TRBV10-3 and TRBJ2-1, with D uncertain. The CDR3 contains 13 residues. The V gene's germline CDR1 is ENHRY and CDR2 SYGVKD. V dropped 6 bases and J dropped 2 bases, with 8 bases sitting between them. The CDR3 region has the DNA TGTGCCATCAGGGATAGGGCCTACAATGAGCAGTTCTTC. Encoded protein: CAIRDRAYNEQFF.

The chain couples TRBV20-1 to TRBJ1-4; no reliable D call. V was shortened by 6 bases and J by 7 bases, with 9 bases between the two germline ends. The CDR3 covers 11 residues. The V gene's germline CDR1 is DFQATT and CDR2 SNEGSKA (reference sequence). The CDR3 DNA is TGCAGTGCGTGGGGTGGTGAAAAACTGTTTTTT. It translates to CSAWGGEKLFF.

This chain uses TRBV9 with TRBJ1-3; 9 bases agree with TRBD1. J gave up 7 bases and V 4 bases, and 3 bases lay outside the gene matches. Germline CDR1 and CDR2: SGDLS and YYNGEE. CDR3 length: 13 amino acids. This CDR3 is CASSIDRGNTIYF. CDR3 sequence (DNA): TGTGCCAGCAGCATAGACAGGGGGAACACCATATATTTT.

This chain uses TRBV19 with TRBJ1-1; D unresolved. From germline, CDR1 is LNHDA and CDR2 SQIVND (reference sequence). The length of the CDR3 is 13 residues. V was clipped by 3 bases and J by 6 bases, with 11 bases between them. The CDR3: CASSINKFPEAFF. The CDR3, as DNA: TGTGCCAGTAGTATCAATAAGTTCCCTGAAGCTTTCTTT.

This chain joins TRBV7-9 and TRBJ2-2; 9 nucleotides agree with TRBD1. CDR1 is SEHNR and CDR2 is FQNEAQ in the germline V gene (reference sequence). After removal of 7 bases from V and 4 bases from J, the junction contained 16 bases not matched to a gene. The length of the CDR3 is 18 residues. DNA of the CDR3: TGTGCCAGCATCGACCGGGACAGGGAGGGAAAAATCACCGGGGAGCTGTTTTTT. Its protein product is CASIDRDREGKITGELFF.

The sample holds many counts of this clone. The J gene is TRBJ1-2, the V gene TRBV25-1; D remains unclear. V lost 6 bases to trimming and J lost 7 bases, with 15 bases between them. The CDR3 contains 13 residues. The germline V gene encodes CDR1 MGHDK and CDR2 SYGVNS. The CDR3 loop is CASREGLGGGYTF. Here the CDR3 DNA reads TGTGCCAGCAGAGAGGGTTTAGGAGGTGGCTACACCTTC.

This clone was observed once. The rearrangement uses TRBV27 and TRBJ1-1; possibly TRBD1 for D (6 bases). The CDR3 has 16 amino acids. Trimming removed 4 bases at V and 4 bases at J, with 19 bases between. Germline V lookup: CDR1 MNHEY, CDR2 SMNVEV (reference sequence). CDR3 bases: TGTGCCAGCAGTTCTGGGGGGGGCCGCTGGGCCACTGAAGCTTTCTTT. Amino acid sequence: CASSSGGGRWATEAFF.

This sequence joins TRBV19 and TRBJ1-2; D remains unclear. Looked up from germline, CDR1 is LNHDA and CDR2 is SQIVND (reference sequence). Trimming cost V 3 bases and J 4 bases, with 21 bases left between them. This CDR3 is 17 amino acids long. The CDR3 DNA follows: TGTGCCAGTAGTATTCGTGGCAGCCCTTTAGATTTCTATGGCTACACCTTC. Encoded protein: CASSIRGSPLDFYGYTF.

The chain joins TRBV6-2 or TRBV6-3 to TRBJ1-2, with a tentative D call TRBD1 (6 bases). Trimming stripped 5 bases from V and 0 bases from J, with 10 bases between. Germline lookup yields CDR1 MNHEY and CDR2 SVGEGT. The CDR3 is 14 amino acids. The chain's CDR3 is CASSRQASNYGYTF. The CDR3, as DNA: TGTGCCAGCAGTCGACAGGCCTCTAACTATGGCTACACCTTC.

The chain combines TRBV7-9 with TRBJ1-2, with 8 bases lining up with TRBD1. Germline CDR1 reads SEHNR; CDR2 reads FQNEAQ (reference sequence). The CDR3 length is 13 residues. V lost 6 bases and J lost 3; bases outside the gene matches: 3. CDR3 DNA: TGTGCCAGCAGGACAGGGGAGGACTATGGCTACACCTTC. Protein product: CASRTGEDYGYTF.

The CDR3 protein is CASSDRGDSNQPQHF. The CDR3 coding sequence is TGTGCCAGCAGTGACAGGGGGGATAGCAATCAGCCCCAGCATTTT. The chain employs TRBV6-1 and TRBJ1-5; 7 bases align to TRBD1. This CDR3 is built from 15 residues. In germline, CDR1 is MNHNS, CDR2 SASEGT. V shed 3 bases and J 0 bases; nucleotides not matched to a gene: 2.